This T cell receptor (beta chain) was recorded in a study of T-cell reconstitution after alpha-beta-depleted transplantation in children. This clonotype has at least ten counts. Molecular barcoding with unique molecular identifiers was used for the TCRbeta library. TCRdb fed the PCR reads into MiXCR, producing one record per CDR3 protein. The profile shows 65,000 to 85,000 distinct CDR3 sequences, approximately 11% of them singletons. The CDR3 is 15 residues long. V shed 2 bases and J 3 bases; nucleotides not matched to a gene: 4. Germline CDR1 and CDR2: SGHNT and YYREEE (reference sequence). This sample comprised PBMCs, obtained before TCRalphabeta/CD19-depleted stem cell transplant. The V and J genes are TRBV5-4 and TRBJ1-1, with TRBD1 matching 10 bases. The receptor was derived from a boy between 5 and 17 years old with acute myeloid leukemia, due to receive a stem cell transplant. CDR3 region: CASSFRQGAHTEAFF. The CDR3 coding sequence is TGTGCCAGCAGCTTTAGACAGGGGGCGCACACTGAAGCTTTCTTT.